This note documents a single T cell receptor beta chain sequence. As originally analysed: The authors estimated nucleated cell counts from reference gene primer amplification. This table comes from immunoSEQ multiplex PCR, and its TCRdb copy is limited to in-frame clones, with some not included. V and J calls and clone size are those listed in that table; D and trimming were worked out from the DNA. The data contain around 160,000 clones, 85% to 90% of them singletons. This record comes from a study of blood T cell repertoires in COVID-19. Study-wide context: The United States, Italy and Spain supplied acute and convalescent COVID-19 samples. In each case, the material was cDNA or gDNA derived from T cells, B-cell-depleted T cells, or PBMCs.

The germline V gene has CDR1 SNHLY and CDR2 FYNNEI. The CDR3 runs 15 residues. With 6 bases clipped from V and 0 bases from J, the junction kept 6 bases outside the gene matches. This TCR derives from a human donor in a cohort sampled during active COVID-19. The sample comprised peripheral blood. The chain employs TRBV2 and TRBJ1-2; 8 bases align to TRBD1. The CDR3 spells CASSRQGSANYGYTF. Written as DNA, the CDR3 is TGTGCCAGCAGCCGACAGGGGAGTGCTAACTATGGCTACACCTTC.